The clone carrying this T cell receptor (beta chain) was counted only a few times. This sample is part of a study of blood T cell repertoires in COVID-19. Study overall: PBMCs, B-cell-depleted T cells, or T cells provided the cDNA or gDNA that made up the material.

Germline CDR1 is SEHNR and CDR2 is FQNEAQ (reference sequence). The CDR3 extends over 14 amino acids. With 5 bases clipped from V and 2 bases from J, the junction kept 6 bases outside the gene matches. In the authors' methods: Amplified reference gene primers provided the basis for estimating nucleated cell counts. The protocol was immunoSEQ multiplex PCR, while the TCRdb copy is restricted to in-frame clones and leaves out a portion. The V and J calls and clone size are taken from that table; D and trimming were inferred from the DNA. The sample consists of roughly 75,000 clones, roughly 90% of them appearing once.

This chain uses TRBV7-9 with TRBJ2-7; 7 bases map to TRBD1. Specimen: peripheral blood. The origin of this receptor is a man aged 55-75 years with acute or convalescent COVID-19. The CDR3 sequence is CASSRPDRPYEQYF. CDR3 nucleotides: TGTGCCAGCAGCCGACCGGACAGGCCCTACGAGCAGTACTTC.